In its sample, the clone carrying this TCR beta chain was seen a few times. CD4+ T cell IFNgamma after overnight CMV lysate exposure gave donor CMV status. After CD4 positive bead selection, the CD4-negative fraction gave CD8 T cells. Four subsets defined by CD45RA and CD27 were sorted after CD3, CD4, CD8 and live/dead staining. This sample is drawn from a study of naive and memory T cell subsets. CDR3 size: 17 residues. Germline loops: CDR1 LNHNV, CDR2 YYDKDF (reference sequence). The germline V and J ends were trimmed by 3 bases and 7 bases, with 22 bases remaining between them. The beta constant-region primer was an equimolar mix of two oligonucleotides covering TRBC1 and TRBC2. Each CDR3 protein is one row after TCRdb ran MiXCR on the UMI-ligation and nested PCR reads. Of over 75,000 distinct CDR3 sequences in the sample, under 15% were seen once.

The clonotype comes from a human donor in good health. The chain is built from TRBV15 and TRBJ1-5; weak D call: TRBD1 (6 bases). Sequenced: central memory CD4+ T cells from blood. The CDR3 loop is CATSREQGEGFRQPQHF. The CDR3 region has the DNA TGTGCCACCAGCAGGGAACAGGGAGAGGGTTTCCGGCAGCCCCAGCATTTT.